Below are 22 T cell receptor beta chains sequenced from a single sample in a study of chemoradiotherapy in HPV16-positive cancers. The repertoire was sequenced with immunoSEQ multiplex PCR; TCRdb's copy has only in-frame clones and lacks some. The sample consists of about 35,000 clones, around 80% of them appearing once. This specimen was blood, taken from a patient who underwent chemoradiotherapy. These receptors came from a human donor with HPV-associated anogenital cancer.

This chain uses TRBV7-8 with TRBJ2-2; D uncertain. The CDR3 is made up of 15 amino acids. V was trimmed by 5 bases and J by 2 bases, leaving 12 bases between them. Germline CDR1 is SGHVS and CDR2 is FQNEAQ. The CDR3 protein is CASSPIDTNTGELFF. The CDR3 DNA follows: TGTGCCAGCAGCCCTATAGACACTAACACCGGGGAGCTGTTTTTT.

This rearrangement joins TRBV7-2 to TRBJ1-2; 7 bases line up with TRBD1. The CDR3 length is 15 residues. The ends lost 3 bases at V and 6 bases at J; junction bases unmatched: 10. Germline-derived CDR1 and CDR2 are SGHTA and FQGNSA. The CDR3 coding sequence is TGTGCCAGCAGCTTTGACCGACAGGGCTTCGATGGCTACACCTTC. Protein sequence: CASSFDRQGFDGYTF.

This chain's CDR3 is CASSPVPGQGSRTEAFF. The DNA of the CDR3 is TGTGCCAGCAGCCCAGTCCCGGGACAGGGGTCGAGAACTGAAGCTTTCTTT. The V call is TRBV5-5, the J call TRBJ1-1, with 10 positions matching TRBD1. CDR3 size: 17 residues. The germline gives CDR1 SGHKS, CDR2 YYEKEE (reference sequence). The trim removed 4 bases at V and 5 bases at J, leaving 14 bases unmatched.

The V and J genes are TRBV18 and TRBJ2-5; 7 bases map to TRBD1. The junction had 14 bases not matched to a gene; V was cut back by 6 bases and J by 7 bases. Germline lookup yields CDR1 KGHSH and CDR2 LQKENI. This CDR3 comprises 15 residues. This CDR3 reads CASSPNRGVGGTQYF. The DNA for the CDR3 is TGTGCCAGCTCTCCTAACAGGGGAGTCGGTGGGACCCAGTACTTC.

The chain combines TRBV5-1 with TRBJ1-4; TRBD1 matches 7 bases. The CDR3 has 14 residues. CDR1 and CDR2 from the germline V gene are SGHRS and YFSETQ. V was clipped by 4 bases and J by 4 bases; unmatched bases: 4. CDR3: CASSLQGHNEKLFF. As DNA, the CDR3 is TGCGCCAGCAGCCTACAGGGGCATAATGAAAAACTGTTTTTT.

This chain connects TRBV5-1 to TRBJ2-5, with D maybe TRBD1 (6 bases). CDR1 and CDR2 (germline): SGHRS, YFSETQ. V was pared by 0 bases and J by 5 bases, with 23 bases between. This CDR3 region has 18 residues. Here the CDR3 DNA reads TGCGCCAGCAGCTTGGGAGGGTCGTCGACATTGCAGGGGGAGACCCAGTACTTC. Amino acids: CASSLGGSSTLQGETQYF.

The gene calls are TRBV5-1 and TRBJ1-1, with 8 bases matching TRBD1. The CDR3 is made up of 14 amino acids. Germline V lookup: CDR1 SGHRS, CDR2 YFSETQ. V gave up 7 bases and J gave up 2 bases; unmatched junction bases: 7. In DNA form, the CDR3 reads TGCGCCAGCGGACAGGGTTTAGGAAACACTGAAGCTTTCTTT. It yields the protein CASGQGLGNTEAFF.

The chain recombines TRBV18 with TRBJ1-3, with TRBD1 matching 7 bases. This CDR3 contains 14 residues. Germline V gene sequence: CDR1 KGHSH, CDR2 LQKENI. J gave up 4 bases and V 0 bases, and 0 bases lay outside the gene matches. CDR3: CASSPPTGGNTIYF. The CDR3 DNA sequence: TGTGCCAGCTCACCACCGACAGGGGGAAACACCATATATTTT.

This clone was observed a handful of times. CDR3 loop: CASSLGSGNTIYF. The CDR3 DNA sequence: TGCGCCAGCAGCTTGGGTTCTGGAAACACCATATATTTT. V gene TRBV5-1 combines with J gene TRBJ1-3, with unresolved D. This CDR3 is built from 13 residues. V lost 0 bases and J lost 1, with 2 bases in between. Germline assignment: CDR1 SGHRS and CDR2 YFSETQ.

The chain is built from TRBV13 and TRBJ2-1; D is uncertain. The length of the CDR3 is 12 residues. Germline CDR1 and CDR2: PRHDT and FYEKMQ (reference sequence). The V end was cut by 4 bases, the J end by 5 bases, with 6 bases between. CDR3 nucleotides: TGTGCCAGCAGCTCTTGGAACAATGAGCAGTTCTTC. Encoded protein: CASSSWNNEQFF. The full variable domain, rest sourced from reference TRBV13 and TRBJ2-1, is AAGVIQSPRHLIKEKRETATLKCYPIPRHDTVYWYQQGPGQDPQFLISFYEKMQSDKGSIPDRFSAQQFSDYHSELNMSSLELGDSALYFCASSSWNNEQFFGPGTRLTVL.

The chain joins TRBV29-1 to TRBJ2-7; D is possibly TRBD2 (5 bases). The V gene's germline CDR1 is SQVTM and CDR2 ANQGSEA. Trimming pared 4 bases from V and 3 bases from J, leaving 10 bases between. This CDR3 comprises 12 residues. CDR3 residues: CSVGPGNYEQYF. Here the CDR3 DNA reads TGCAGCGTTGGTCCCGGGAACTACGAGCAGTACTTC.

DNA for the CDR3: TGTGCCAGCAGTGAGACCCTCAGACAGGGGGCTAGCACAGATACGCAGTATTTT. Translated: CASSETLRQGASTDTQYF. The rearrangement links TRBV25-1 to TRBJ2-3; TRBD1 agrees at 10 bases. The V and J ends lost 3 bases and 0 bases, in that order; junction bases with no gene match: 9. The CDR3 runs to 18 residues. The germline V gene encodes CDR1 MGHDK and CDR2 SYGVNS.

V usage is TRBV18 and J usage is TRBJ2-1, with 9 bases identical to TRBD1. Per the germline V gene, CDR1 is KGHSH and CDR2 is LQKENI. The CDR3 extends over 15 amino acids. The ends lost 3 bases at V and 3 bases at J; junction bases unmatched: 3. The CDR3 nucleotides read TGTGCCAGCTCACCCCGGGACAGGGTCTACAATGAGCAGTTCTTC. It yields the protein CASSPRDRVYNEQFF.

In this sample, this clone turned up a few times. The chain is built from TRBV2 and TRBJ1-2; D is unclear. CDR1 and CDR2 (germline): SNHLY, FYNNEI. The CDR3 contains 12 residues. The V end lost 5 bases, the J end lost 4 bases, and 8 bases lay between the germline ends. The CDR3 DNA reads TGTGCCAGCAGTTCGGACCCCTATGGCTACACCTTC. This encodes CASSSDPYGYTF.

Only one count was recorded for this clone. This chain uses TRBV2 with TRBJ1-5; a possible D gene is TRBD1 (5 bases). This CDR3 has 10 amino acids. Trimming stripped 6 bases from V and 9 bases from J, with 6 bases between. The germline V gene encodes CDR1 SNHLY and CDR2 FYNNEI. The CDR3 DNA sequence: TGTGCCAGCAGGGGGGGGCCCCAGCATTTT. This gives the protein CASRGGPQHF.

V usage is TRBV5-6 and J usage is TRBJ2-5; D is possibly TRBD1 or TRBD2 (6 bases each). V was pared by 0 bases and J by 2 bases, with 14 bases between. The CDR3 sequence is 16 residues long. CDR1 SGHDT and CDR2 YYEEEE come from the germline V gene. The CDR3 coding sequence is TGTGCCAGCAGCTTGGATCGGGGGCTAGGACAAGAGACCCAGTACTTC. This codes for CASSLDRGLGQETQYF.

The chain couples TRBV6-5 to TRBJ1-5; D possibly corresponds to TRBD1 (5 bases). The CDR3 is 16 amino acids. V was clipped by 4 bases and J by 0 bases, with 13 bases between them. Germline CDR1 and CDR2: MNHEY and SVGAGI. CDR3 DNA: TGTGCCAGCAGTTCAACGGGGGGTTATAGCAATCAGCCCCAGCATTTT. It codes for CASSSTGGYSNQPQHF.

The chain recombines TRBV19 with TRBJ2-1; D is perhaps TRBD1 (6 bases). Trimming pared 7 bases from V and 7 bases from J, leaving 14 bases between. Per the germline V gene, CDR1 is LNHDA and CDR2 is SQIVND (reference sequence). The CDR3 has 13 residues. CDR3 loop: CASTYRGKNEQFF. DNA for the CDR3: TGTGCCAGTACCTATAGGGGGAAAAATGAGCAGTTCTTC.

For the CDR3, the DNA is TGTGCCAGCGTGCCGCAGGGGGCGGTGACCCAGTACTTC. This codes for CASVPQGAVTQYF. The rearrangement uses TRBV27 and TRBJ2-5; TRBD1 matches at 8 bases. After removal of 8 bases from V and 7 bases from J, the junction contained 9 bases not matched to a gene. Germline V gene data show CDR1 as MNHEY and CDR2 as SMNVEV (reference sequence). This CDR3 region has 13 residues.

The chain is built from TRBV2 and TRBJ1-5; a possible D gene is TRBD1 (6 bases). Germline CDR1 reads SNHLY; CDR2 reads FYNNEI. V lost 3 bases, J lost 1 base, and 10 bases lay in between. The CDR3 runs to 15 residues. The CDR3 bases are TGTGCCAGCAGTGAGGACAGTCTAAGCAATCAGCCCCAGCATTTT. Its protein product is CASSEDSLSNQPQHF.

To note about this clone: Other nucleotide sequences in the sample specify the same CDR3. The chain joins TRBV7-9 to TRBJ1-2; D uncertain. The germline V and J ends were trimmed by 1 base and 0 bases, with 6 bases remaining between them. The CDR3 sequence is 14 residues long. CDR1 SEHNR and CDR2 FQNEAQ come from the germline V gene (reference sequence). CDR3 loop: CASSLGTTNYGYTF. The DNA of the CDR3 is TGTGCCAGCAGCTTAGGGACCACTAACTATGGCTACACCTTC.

The genes are TRBV5-4 and TRBJ2-5; 7 bases are a match to TRBD1. V lost 4 bases to trimming and J lost 0 bases; unmatched junction nucleotides: 6. CDR3 size: 15 residues. Germline lookup yields CDR1 SGHNT and CDR2 YYREEE (reference sequence). The CDR3 region is CASSTPGQDQETQYF. In DNA form, the CDR3 reads TGTGCCAGCAGCACCCCCGGACAGGACCAAGAGACCCAGTACTTC.